This T cell receptor beta chain was found in a study of cytomegalovirus exposure and HLA in healthy donors. Study-wide context: An earlier analysis found roughly 100 million unique TCR beta sequences from about 190 million T cells. Within the Caucasian-associated ancestry cluster were 81% of the approximately 400 genotyped donors.

Regarding the study as a whole: It was assumed in the presence/absence analyses that sequencing depth was roughly uniform across donors.

Primers for the PCR totalled 60 Vbeta and 13 Jbeta. Using immunoSEQ multiplex PCR, the repertoire was profiled, and TCRdb retains in-frame clones only, with some absent. The data hold 75,000 to 100,000 clones, with roughly 77% observed a single time. In regard to this clone: Its antigen is unidentified.

The CDR3 totals 15 residues. The junction had 4 bases not matched to a gene; V was cut back by 2 bases and J by 6 bases. The germline gives CDR1 SGHTA, CDR2 FQGNSA. The material sequenced was PBMCs. The chain recombines TRBV7-2 with TRBJ1-6; 7 positions match TRBD1. The TCR was taken from a man aged 25-40 years in good health and CMV-seronegative. The CDR3 sequence is CASSLMGQSNSPLHF. In nucleotides, the CDR3 is TGTGCCAGCAGCTTAATGGGACAGAGTAATTCACCCCTCCACTTT. The full variable domain, completed using reference TRBV7-2 and TRBJ1-6, is GAGVSQSPSNKVTEKGKDVELRCDPISGHTALYWYRQSLGQGLEFLIYFQGNSAPDKSGLPSDRFSAERTGGSVSTLTIQRTQQEDSAVYLCASSLMGQSNSPLHFGNGTRLTVT.